This T cell receptor (beta chain) was sequenced in a study of T cells in Graves' hyperthyroidism and ophthalmopathy. Study background: Upon initial diagnosis and before any treatment, peripheral blood was collected. Study observations and caveats: Appearing also in blood were most of the thyroid clonotypes expanded above 0.001. Model-based prediction identified ophthalmopathy a median around seven months prior to its onset.

V was trimmed by 7 bases and J by 0 bases, leaving 13 bases between them. The CDR3 runs 15 residues. Many counts were recorded for this clonotype. The antigen is not known. RNA transcripts were the template for amplifying TCR beta CDR3 regions. The study used the HTBI primer set for a first-round RT-PCR of the TCR CDR3. TCRdb ran MiXCR on the multiplex PCR reads and lists one entry per CDR3 protein. The sample has some 370,000 distinct CDR3 sequences, more than 12% seen once. Sequencing used blood. This receptor was taken from a man aged 45-60 years with Graves' ophthalmopathy. The chain combines TRBV12-3 or TRBV12-4 with TRBJ1-5; D uncertain. Here the CDR3 DNA reads TGTGCCAGCAAGACTATCGAGGGTAGCAATCAGCCCCAGCATTTT. As protein: CASKTIEGSNQPQHF.